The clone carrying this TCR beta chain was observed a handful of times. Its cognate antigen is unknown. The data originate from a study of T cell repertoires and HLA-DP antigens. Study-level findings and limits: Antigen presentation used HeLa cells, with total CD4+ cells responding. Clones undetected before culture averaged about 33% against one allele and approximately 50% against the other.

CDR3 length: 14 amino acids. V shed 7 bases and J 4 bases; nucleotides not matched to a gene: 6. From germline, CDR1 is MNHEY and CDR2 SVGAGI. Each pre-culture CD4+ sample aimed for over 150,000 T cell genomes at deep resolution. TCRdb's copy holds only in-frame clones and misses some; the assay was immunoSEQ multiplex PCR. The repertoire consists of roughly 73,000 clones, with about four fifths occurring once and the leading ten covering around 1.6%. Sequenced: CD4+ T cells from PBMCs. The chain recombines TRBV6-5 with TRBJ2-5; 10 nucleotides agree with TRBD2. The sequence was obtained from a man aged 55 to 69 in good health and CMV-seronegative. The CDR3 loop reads CASTVSGGPETQYF. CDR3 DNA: TGTGCCAGCACCGTTAGCGGGGGGCCAGAGACCCAGTACTTC.